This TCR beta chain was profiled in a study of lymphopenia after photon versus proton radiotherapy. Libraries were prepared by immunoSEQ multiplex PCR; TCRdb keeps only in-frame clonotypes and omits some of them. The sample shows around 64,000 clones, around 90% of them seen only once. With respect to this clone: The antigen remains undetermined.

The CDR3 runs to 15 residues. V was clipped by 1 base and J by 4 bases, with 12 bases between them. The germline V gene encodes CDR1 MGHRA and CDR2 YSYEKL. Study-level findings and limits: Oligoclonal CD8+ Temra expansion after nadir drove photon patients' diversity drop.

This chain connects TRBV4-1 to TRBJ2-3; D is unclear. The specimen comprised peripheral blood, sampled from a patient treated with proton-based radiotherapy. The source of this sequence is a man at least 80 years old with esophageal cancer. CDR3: CASSQVGLAADTQYF. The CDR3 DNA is TGCGCCAGCAGCCAAGTGGGGTTGGCGGCAGATACGCAGTATTTT.